This TCR beta chain was identified in a study of beta chain features in type 1 diabetes. Notes on the study in general: Shorter TCRB CDR3s, moderately but significantly so, were found in Type 1 diabetes patients in all four CD4+ subsets.

Of note for this clone: The target antigen is unknown.

All of the isolated RNA was reverse transcribed, so expressed TCRB transcripts were sequenced. Assay used: immunoSEQ multiplex PCR; TCRdb lists only in-frame clones, some missing. The repertoire holds some 700,000 clones, with roughly 13% as singletons. Germline trimming cut 4 bases from V and 8 bases from J; bases unmatched to any gene: 7. There are 13 residues in the CDR3. Germline V gene sequence: CDR1 SGHTA, CDR2 FQGNSA. The clonotype originates from a man between 18 and 29 years old with type 1 diabetes. The sequenced sample was naive CD4+ T cells from blood. The chain uses TRBV7-2 and TRBJ1-2; 7 positions match TRBD1. CDR3 residues: CASSSGTAGGYTF. The CDR3 DNA follows: TGTGCCAGCAGCTCCGGGACAGCGGGCGGCTACACCTTC. Filled out from reference TRBV7-2 and TRBJ1-2, the complete variable domain reads GAGVSQSPSNKVTEKGKDVELRCDPISGHTALYWYRQSLGQGLEFLIYFQGNSAPDKSGLPSDRFSAERTGGSVSTLTIQRTQQEDSAVYLCASSSGTAGGYTFGSGTRLTVV.